This T cell receptor (beta chain) is from a study of cytomegalovirus exposure and HLA in healthy donors (dated by TCRdb to 2017 to 2019). Looking at the study overall: According to an earlier analysis of several hundred of the donors, 200 million or so T cells yielded some 120 million unique TCR beta sequences and 276 Gb of sequence data. A later analysis re-analyzed previously published TCR beta repertoires from roughly 690 donors and added high-resolution HLA genotyping to study TCR occurrence patterns. Donor age, sex, ethnicity and CMV serostatus were collected together with the repertoire data. Every repertoire in the discovery cohort had been generated on one and the same sequencing platform. Among the roughly 410 genotyped donors, 81% belonged to the genetic ancestry cluster associated with self-reported Caucasian donors. An earlier analysis of 450 to 750 of the donors used high-throughput TCR beta sequencing to judge whether each TCR beta V gene segment behaved as functional or pseudogenic. Because of strong linkage in the cohort, 4 to 6 DR-DQ haplotypes were treated as single units for association and clustering. The number of typed donors differed by locus: roughly 629-640 for A, B, C, DRB1 and DQB1; some 500 for DQA1; 606 for DPA1; and about 450 for DPB1. Genome-wide SNP genotypes for about 55% of the roughly 670 donors were used in a later genetic analysis, which treated that subset as a discovery cohort. Besides the first cohort of more than 650 subjects, a separate validation cohort made up of 120 different subjects was used. The study aimed to test whether signatures of past pathogen exposure could be identified by cataloging public T cell receptors. Approximately 310 gigabases of sequencing data and 70 million to 100 million unique TCR sequences were included in an early release covering 500 to 750 HLA-typed donors. Rather than drawing on any new phenotypic data, the later analysis identified candidate immune exposures from TCR beta sequences and the way those sequences occurred across donors. Both class I and class II loci were covered by HLA typing, at four-digit resolution. Among approximately 370 genotyped donors of the cohort, an average of around 220,000 unique TCR beta nucleotide sequences was sequenced per donor, of which about 19% were non-productive. The study combined high-throughput TCR immunosequencing, statistical association of individual TCRs with disease status, and machine learning to predict cytomegalovirus infection status. The T cell repertoires of 666 subjects were profiled by immunosequencing and related to cytomegalovirus serostatus.

V is pruned by 5 bases and J by 3 bases, leaving 18 bases of the junction without a gene match. The germline V gene yields MGHRA for CDR1 and YSYEKL for CDR2. The CDR3 contains 18 residues, cysteine and phenylalanine counted. Only the CDR3 DNA is retained, 54 bases long and in frame from the first base. To prepare the library, the immunoSEQ multiplex PCR assay was applied. The multiplex PCR relied on a mix of 60 forward primers for TCR Vbeta segments and 13 reverse primers for TCR Jbeta segments. The CDR3 region of rearranged TCR beta genes was amplified from genomic DNA by a multiplex PCR assay. The Illumina HiSeq System was used to sequence the amplified TCR beta libraries as 87-base-pair reads. Per the original workflow: In a later analysis, some 80 million unique TCR beta chains were counted across the roughly 610 repertoires, and roughly 11 million of these chains were shared by at least two donors. A nearest-neighbor algorithm error-corrected the raw reads and collapsed the reads into unique sequences, merging closely related sequences to remove PCR and sequencing errors. Alignment of CDR3 sequences to IMGT reference sequences was used to assign V, D and J gene segments. For a sequence to be retained, at least a six-nucleotide match to both a V gene segment and a J gene segment was required. Rearrangements were called productive when the CDR3 lacked stop codons and stayed in frame with V and J; all others were non-productive. Following IMGT convention, CDR3 was defined as the stretch from the second conserved V-encoded cysteine to the conserved J-encoded phenylalanine. Sequences without an unambiguous match to a single V gene segment were excluded from the earlier analysis of over 500 of the donors. In an earlier analysis of several hundred of the donors, V segments were called functional above 56.7% productive rearrangements and were called segregating when the between-donor standard deviation exceeded 5%. To diagnose cytomegalovirus status from the catalog of TCR beta chain sequences, a statistical classification framework was built. A later analysis assigned V and J genes by comparing TCR nucleotide sequences with IMGT/GENE-DB human TR gene sequences. A later analysis assigned CDR3 sequences and most-parsimonious VDJ recombination scenarios with the TCRdist pipeline. A later analysis defined each TCR beta chain by its CDR3 amino acid sequence plus V-gene family, and excluded reads lacking a unique V-gene family. To address suspected cross-contamination and a sequencing artifact, a later analysis removed 550 to 750 highly shared, low-generation-probability nucleotide sequences. In a later analysis, a clonal expansion index was calculated for each public chain from normalized within-repertoire ranks of inferred template counts. In a later analysis, generation probabilities were computed using a VDJ recombination model fitted to out-of-frame rearrangements, and the results were checked against IGoR. In a later analysis, TCR-TCR, TCR-HLA and TCR-CMV co-occurrence was scored with hypergeometric tests, and a repertoire-size bias correction was applied to TCR pairs. A later analysis estimated false discovery rates by permuting HLA or CMV assignments 20 times. In a later analysis, co-occurring TCRs were grouped with DBSCAN, and TCRdist sequence similarity was added when clustering was performed within HLA-allele-positive subsets. Repertoires with fewer than 30,000 or more than 120,000 public chains, plus five repertoires with anomalous nucleotide sharing, were excluded from co-occurrence clustering. TCRdb obtained this table from immuneACCESS and retained in-frame rearrangements with V and J assigned. These tables miss some clones; where compared with another copy, unresolved V genes account for less than half of the shortfall, and the remainder is unexplained. D and trimming were read from the DNA, whereas the V and J calls and clone size are those reported in that table. The sample table shows more than 80,000 clones, and about 81% are seen once. The ten largest clones take up over 3.5% of the sample.

Results and caveats for the whole study, not just this receptor: According to the authors, the approach could potentially be generalized to other disease states and immunological phenotypes. A later analysis found that TCR association rates varied across HLA loci, with DRB1 alleles showing the most associated TCRs and HLA-C alleles the fewest. A later analysis found that most CMV-associated TCR beta chains appeared HLA-restricted, with HLA associations seemingly driven largely by CMV exposure. A total of 150 or so TCR beta chains were listed by the study as associated with cytomegalovirus. Only TCR beta chains were sequenced in this cohort, and the absence of alpha or paired-chain data limited detectable features. When HLA alleles, especially DR and DQ, strongly co-occurred, attributing TCR associations to individual alleles was difficult. In both the original and validation cohorts, the classifier was reported to diagnose cytomegalovirus status with high specificity and sensitivity. A later analysis reported that several top co-occurrence clusters appeared linked to parvovirus B19, influenza, CMV and Epstein-Barr virus. Linkage disequilibrium might explain the correlated functional status among segregating V segments, but an unknown experimental factor could not be ruled out. The only immune exposure information available for the cohort was CMV serostatus. Across donors, most TCR sequences were observed very rarely, whereas some public TCRs were present in many individuals. A group of highly shared sequence variants was considered likely to be a technical artifact of the sequencing pipeline. Compared with equally common non-associated chains, HLA-associated TCR beta chains in a later analysis were more clonally expanded and had lower generation probabilities. In vitro tests confirmed that a few of the cytomegalovirus-associated TCR beta chains recognize cytomegalovirus antigens. A further reported finding was that TCR beta sequences accurately predicted the HLA-A and HLA-B alleles for most subjects in the first cohort. The 87-base-pair reads could not distinguish some IMGT-functional V segments, including TRBV6-2 and TRBV6-3, so those segments were excluded. Roughly uniform sequencing depth across donors was assumed in presence/absence analyses, although this assumption may not hold. Because HLA typing was unavailable for some donors at each locus, only the typed subset was used in association tests. A later genetic analysis associated a missense DCLRE1C variant with V-gene and J-gene trimming of TCR beta chains, and an independent cohort replicated the association. A later genetic analysis reported fewer N-insertions in productive TCRs among donors in an Asian-associated ancestry cluster than the approximately 670-donor mean. In an earlier analysis of 587 of the donors, most TCR beta V segments were observed in productive rearrangements about 90% or about 30% of the time, broadly matching IMGT annotations. A later analysis associated 16,951 TCR beta sequences with specific HLA alleles at a false discovery rate of 0.05. About 17 rarely observed V segments, including chromosome 9 orphons, were excluded from the earlier analysis of 550 to 700 of the donors because counts were too low.

The cohort comprised some 700 healthy bone marrow donors. All cohort members were sampled while nominally healthy, although unrecorded immune exposures were likely present. The donor tested CMV seropositive, placing the donor among the roughly 270 seropositive members of the cohort. A peripheral blood sample was provided by each donor, and peripheral blood mononuclear cells were used for TCR beta sequencing. The Qiagen DNeasy Blood Extraction Kit was used to extract genomic DNA from the blood cell samples. Remarks on this clone: Its antigen is unknown. The record has no base qualities; no much larger clone is one base away.

The receptor was isolated from a woman between 40 and 55 years old in good health and CMV-seropositive. Sequencing was performed on PBMCs. The V and J segments used are TRBV4-1 and TRBJ1-2, with 7 bases matching TRBD1. The CDR3 loop reads CASSFLPGQRDSYYGYTF. The bases read TGCGCCAGCAGCTTTCTTCCGGGACAGCGCGACTCATACTATGGCTACACCTTC.